These T cell receptor beta chains were read from a single sample in a study of blood T cell repertoires in COVID-19. This table comes from immunoSEQ multiplex PCR, and its TCRdb copy is limited to in-frame clones, with some not included. The sample consists of about 260,000 clones, more than 70% of them appearing once. The sequenced sample consisted of peripheral blood. The receptors here all came from a woman aged 30 to 39 with COVID-19, enrolled during active disease. The CDR3 runs from the conserved cysteine through the conserved F or W. A D gene is named only where the DNA matches it firmly. A clone size is listed for some rows: how often the clone was seen (once, few, many), or a class if it is expanded.

size	V	D	J	DNA	CDR3
few	TRBV7-2	TRBD1	TRBJ2-7	TGTGCCAGCAGCGGGGGACAGTCGTTCTCCTACGAGCAGTACTTC	CASSGGQSFSYEQYF
-	TRBV30	TRBD1	TRBJ1-6	TGTGCCTGGAGTAGGACAGGGGGTAATTCACCCCTCCACTTT	CAWSRTGGNSPLHF
-	TRBV19	-	TRBJ2-2	TGTGCCAGTAGTACTTCCGGGAGCCAGAACACCGGGGAGCTGTTTTTT	CASSTSGSQNTGELFF
-	TRBV27	-	TRBJ2-2	TGTGCCAGCACCCTAAGGACAGTAGGGGCCGGGGAGCTGTTTTTT	CASTLRTVGAGELFF
-	TRBV29-1	TRBD1	TRBJ1-6	TGCAGCGTCCGGGACAGGGTTAATTCACCCCTCCACTTT	CSVRDRVNSPLHF
-	TRBV7-2	TRBD2	TRBJ2-7	TGTGCCAGCAGAAGGGCGCTAGCGGGAGTCTACGAGCAGTACTTC	CASRRALAGVYEQYF
once	TRBV9	-	TRBJ1-1	TGTGCCAGCAGCGTAGGGGTAGGGGAGGGGAACACTGAAGCTTTCTTT	CASSVGVGEGNTEAFF
-	TRBV27	-	TRBJ2-7	TGTGCCAGCAGTTGGCGGGACGGTAACTACGAGCAGTACTTC	CASSWRDGNYEQYF
-	TRBV27	-	TRBJ1-4	TGTGCCAGCAGCTCCGACAGCATGGGGACTAATGAAAAACTGTTTTTT	CASSSDSMGTNEKLFF
-	TRBV7-3	-	TRBJ2-7	TGTGCCAGCAGCCGTCATAAATCAGGGCAGTACTTC	CASSRHKSGQYF
-	TRBV30	TRBD1	TRBJ1-1	TGTGCCTGGAGTGCCGACAGGGGAACTGAAGCTTTCTTT	CAWSADRGTEAFF
-	TRBV9	TRBD2	TRBJ2-1	TGTGCCAGCAGCGACCGGGACTATGGAAACAATGAGCAGTTCTTC	CASSDRDYGNNEQFF
-	TRBV5-1	TRBD1	TRBJ2-7	TGCGCCAGCAGCCCGGGACAGGGGGAACTCTCCTACGAGCAGTACTTC	CASSPGQGELSYEQYF
once	TRBV5-1	-	TRBJ2-7	TGCGCCAGCAGCCCGGGACTCTCCTACGAGCAGTACTTC	CASSPGLSYEQYF
-	TRBV29-1	TRBD1	TRBJ1-1	TGCAGCGCTCCGGGACAGGGGAGCACTGAAGCTTTCTTT	CSAPGQGSTEAFF
-	TRBV3-1/TRBV3-2	TRBD2	TRBJ2-3	TGTGCCAGCAGCCTGACTAGCGGGAGCGCAGATACGCAGTATTTT	CASSLTSGSADTQYF
-	TRBV9	TRBD1	TRBJ2-7	TGTGCCAGCAGCGGTAACAGGGGCTCCTACGAGCAGTACTTC	CASSGNRGSYEQYF
-	TRBV19	-	TRBJ2-5	TGTGCCAGTAGCCCCACCCGGGGGGAGACCCAGTACTTC	CASSPTRGETQYF
once	TRBV5-1	-	TRBJ1-1	TGCGCCAGCAGCTGGCAGGGGAACACTGAAGCTTTCTTT	CASSWQGNTEAFF
once	TRBV5-5	TRBD1	TRBJ2-7	TGTGCCAGCAGCTTAAGTGGGACAGGACCGTGGGAGCAGTACTTC	CASSLSGTGPWEQYF
few	TRBV11-3	-	TRBJ2-1	TGTGCCAGCAGCTTATCAGGACAGTTATCCAATGAGCAGTTCTTC	CASSLSGQLSNEQFF
-	TRBV7-2	-	TRBJ1-2	TGTGCCAGCAGCTTAGATCAGGGGAGGGCACAGGTTGATGGCTACACCTTC	CASSLDQGRAQVDGYTF
-	TRBV29-1	TRBD2	TRBJ2-7	TGCAGCGTTGAAGATTCTAGCGGGAGGTCTTTCGAGCAGTACTTC	CSVEDSSGRSFEQYF
-	TRBV2	TRBD1	TRBJ1-1	TGTGCCAGCAGTGAAGTGGGACAGGGGAACACTGAAGCTTTCTTT	CASSEVGQGNTEAFF
-	TRBV9	-	TRBJ1-2	TGTGCCAGCAGCCCCCGAGGGGGACCTTATGGCTACACCTTC	CASSPRGGPYGYTF
-	TRBV6-6	TRBD1	TRBJ2-1	TGTGCCAGCAGTTACTTCGGGACAGGGGATAATGAGCAGTTCTTC	CASSYFGTGDNEQFF
once	TRBV19	-	TRBJ1-4	TGTGCCAGTAGTATTGGCGAAAAACTGTTTTTT	CASSIGEKLFF
-	TRBV18	-	TRBJ2-5	TGTGCCAGCTCACCATTTGCGAAAGAGACCCAGTACTTC	CASSPFAKETQYF